This TCR beta chain was sequenced in a study of cytomegalovirus exposure and HLA in healthy donors. Study-wide results and limits: TCR beta chains numbering some 160 were designated cytomegalovirus-associated. It was only CMV serostatus that was available as immune exposure information. Equally common other TCR beta chains were less clonally expanded than HLA-associated ones, a later analysis found.

V was pared by 6 bases and J by 4 bases, with 3 bases of the junction left unmatched. This CDR3 has 13 residues. CDR1 and CDR2 from the germline V gene are LNHDA and SQIVND (reference sequence). Researchers ran the PCR with 60 Vbeta and 13 Jbeta primers. In the original workflow: Later, tens of millions of unique TCR beta chains were counted in an analysis, and 10 million to 12 million of them were shared. TCRdb's copy holds only in-frame clones and misses some; the assay was immunoSEQ multiplex PCR. V, J and clone size are taken as reported in that table, and D and trimming were inferred from the DNA itself. The table has around 130,000 clones, roughly 85% seen once. This clone was picked up one time. Its specificity is not known.

V usage is TRBV19 and J usage is TRBJ2-3, with 8 bases fitting TRBD1. Input material: PBMCs. This TCR was sampled from a boy aged 10-17 years in good health and CMV-seronegative. The CDR3 loop reads CASRRTGPDTQYF. CDR3 DNA sequence: TGTGCCAGTAGGAGGACAGGGCCAGATACGCAGTATTTT.